Listed below are T cell receptor beta chains from one sample, sequenced in a study of identical twins. TCRdb reanalysed the 5' RACE reads using MiXCR and keeps one entry per CDR3 protein. The sample includes 1.5 million to 2 million distinct CDR3 sequences, about 32% of them seen just once. The sample comprised cord blood. The receptors originated from a newborn girl in good health. Each CDR3 is given with its conserved first and last residue. A D gene is named only where the DNA matches it firmly. A row's size may be missing; if present it is once, few, many or a size class.

TRBD2	few	16	TRBV7-2	TRBJ2-1	CASSPPGLADDNEQFF	TGTGCCAGCAGCCCTCCGGGACTAGCGGATGACAATGAGCAGTTCTTC
NA	NA	16	TRBV28	TRBJ1-5	CASSLGRGNSNQPQHF	TGTGCCAGCAGTTTGGGCAGAGGCAATAGCAATCAGCCCCAGCATTTT
NA	NA	16	TRBV12-3/TRBV12-4	TRBJ1-2	CASSPREVKDNYGYTF	TGTGCCAGCAGTCCCCGGGAGGTGAAGGATAACTATGGCTACACCTTC
TRBD2	once	18	TRBV5-1	TRBJ2-3	CASSLAVKRGGSTDTQYF	TGCGCCAGCAGCTTGGCCGTTAAACGGGGGGGGAGCACAGATACGCAGTATTTT
TRBD2	few	17	TRBV6-5	TRBJ2-3	CASSYSRLAGGSDTQYF	TGTGCCAGCAGTTACTCTCGGCTAGCGGGAGGGTCAGATACGCAGTATTTT
TRBD2	NA	17	TRBV6-2/TRBV6-3	TRBJ2-7	CASNLAGRFREGYEQYF	TGTGCCAGCAATCTTGCAGGCCGCTTCAGGGAGGGCTACGAGCAGTACTTC
TRBD1	NA	17	TRBV20-1	TRBJ1-5	CSARDPAGGNSNQPQHF	TGCAGTGCTAGAGATCCGGCAGGGGGAAATAGCAATCAGCCCCAGCATTTT
TRBD2	NA	14	TRBV6-2/TRBV6-3	TRBJ2-3	CASRPLARTDTQYF	TGTGCCAGCAGGCCACTAGCGAGGACAGATACGCAGTATTTT
TRBD2	once	15	TRBV6-7	TRBJ2-7	CASSYCGSSYNEQYF	TGTGCCAGCAGTTACTGCGGGAGCTCCTACAATGAGCAGTACTTC
TRBD2	NA	16	TRBV3-1	TRBJ2-1	CASSRPAGASYNEQFF	TGTGCCAGCAGCCGACCAGCGGGAGCCTCCTACAATGAGCAGTTCTTC
NA	NA	13	TRBV30	TRBJ2-7	CASRTGHNYEQYF	TGTGCCTCCCGGACGGGACACAATTACGAGCAGTACTTC
NA	NA	12	TRBV25-1	TRBJ2-2	CASTHNTGELFF	TGTGCCAGCACTCATAACACCGGGGAGCTGTTTTTT
NA	NA	15	TRBV9	TRBJ2-4	CASSVGGIAKNIQYF	TGTGCCAGCAGCGTAGGAGGGATAGCCAAAAACATTCAGTACTTC
TRBD2	NA	15	TRBV20-1	TRBJ2-7	CSARVLAGLRYEQYF	TGCAGTGCTAGAGTCCTAGCGGGACTCCGCTACGAGCAGTACTTC
NA	NA	16	TRBV4-2	TRBJ2-5	CASSQDLGPDKETQYF	TGTGCCAGCAGCCAAGATCTTGGGCCAGACAAGGAGACCCAGTACTTC
TRBD1	NA	15	TRBV5-6	TRBJ1-4	CASSGGQANNEKLFF	TGTGCCAGCAGCGGGGGACAGGCGAATAATGAAAAACTGTTTTTT
NA	NA	13	TRBV20-1	TRBJ2-1	CSAHKPTGNEQFF	TGCAGTGCCCATAAACCCACAGGGAATGAGCAGTTCTTC
TRBD2	few	12	TRBV29-1	TRBJ2-5	CSVRLAGGKTYF	TGCAGCGTTCGACTAGCGGGAGGAAAAACGTACTTC
NA	NA	15	TRBV12-3/TRBV12-4	TRBJ2-7	CASSPEYPSYNEQYF	TGTGCCAGCAGTCCCGAGTATCCCTCCTACAATGAGCAGTACTTC
TRBD2	NA	16	TRBV18	TRBJ2-1	CASSPRASGAENEQFF	TGTGCCAGCTCACCACGAGCTAGCGGGGCGGAGAATGAGCAGTTCTTC
NA	NA	14	TRBV27	TRBJ2-2	CASSSFGNTGELFF	TGTGCCAGCAGTAGCTTTGGAAACACCGGGGAGCTGTTTTTT
NA	NA	13	TRBV5-5	TRBJ1-1	CASSQQQGSEAFF	TGTGCCAGCAGCCAGCAACAGGGCTCTGAAGCTTTCTTT